These 12 T cell receptor beta chains were sequenced from one sample in a study of shared clonotypes between healthy human individuals. Repertoires were generated with immunoSEQ multiplex PCR, while TCRdb's copy carries only in-frame clones and drops some. The repertoire has roughly 100,000 clones, around 71% of them found once; the top ten carry approximately 25%. The source material was memory CD8+ T cells sorted from blood. Subset reported: CD45RO+ cells pooled with CCR7-negative TemRA cells. These receptors came from a woman aged 25 to 45 in good health.

This clone was picked up many times. This chain links TRBV6-1 with TRBJ1-1; 7 bases fit TRBD1. CDR1 is MNHNS and CDR2 is SASEGT in the germline V gene. With 2 bases clipped from V and 1 base from J, the junction kept 10 bases outside the gene matches. The CDR3 consists of 17 residues. The DNA of the CDR3 is TGTGCCAGCAGTGAATCCGCAGGGGGGAGCGGGAACACTGAAGCTTTCTTT. Residues: CASSESAGGSGNTEAFF.

The chain links TRBV7-6 to TRBJ1-6; D is possibly TRBD1 (5 bases). CDR1 is SGHVS, CDR2 FNYEAQ, per germline. The CDR3 is 15 residues long. V shed 4 bases and J shed 7 bases, with 14 bases lying between them. The CDR3 DNA sequence: TGTGCCAGCAGCTGGGGGACGGCGGCAAATTCACCCCTCCACTTT. This translates into CASSWGTAANSPLHF.

This clone was seen a handful of times. This rearrangement joins TRBV5-1 to TRBJ1-1, with D hard to call. The CDR3 totals 13 residues. Between the trimmed V and J ends, which lost 0 bases and 4 bases, there was a span of 7 bases. Germline CDR1 is SGHRS and CDR2 is YFSETQ. In DNA, the CDR3 is TGCGCCAGCAGCTTGGGGGGTAGCACTGAAGCTTTCTTT. Amino acid sequence: CASSLGGSTEAFF. The whole variable domain, filled in from reference TRBV5-1 and TRBJ1-1, reads KAGVTQTPRYLIKTRGQQVTLSCSPISGHRSVSWYQQTPGQGLQFLFEYFSETQRNKGNFPGRFSGRQFSNSRSEMNVSTLELGDSALYLCASSLGGSTEAFFGQGTRLTVV.

A few counts support this clone. The identical CDR3 is also encoded by other nucleotide sequences in the sample. This chain connects TRBV28 to TRBJ1-5, with D uncertain. The CDR3 runs 14 residues. Germline-derived CDR1 and CDR2 are MDHEN and SYDVKM. Trimming shortened V by 5 bases and J by 1 base, and 9 bases separated the two germline ends. CDR3 nucleotides: TGTGCCAGCAGTCCGATGATCAGCAATCAGCCCCAGCATTTT. Translated, it gives CASSPMISNQPQHF.

The chain joins TRBV19 to TRBJ2-7; tentative D call: TRBD1 (6 bases). From germline, CDR1 is LNHDA and CDR2 SQIVND (reference sequence). The V end lost 0 bases, the J end lost 2 bases, and 11 bases lay between the germline ends. There are 15 residues in the CDR3. The CDR3, as DNA: TGTGCCAGTAGTATAGAACAGGGAGTGACCTACGAGCAGTACTTC. It codes for CASSIEQGVTYEQYF.

The count of this clone is one. The V call is TRBV2, the J call TRBJ2-2, with D possibly TRBD1 on 5 matching bases. CDR1 and CDR2 from the germline V gene are SNHLY and FYNNEI. Trimming cost V 6 bases and J 7 bases, with 9 bases left between them. The CDR3 sequence is 12 residues long. The CDR3 protein is CASRIQVGELFF. The CDR3 DNA is TGTGCCAGCAGGATACAGGTCGGGGAGCTGTTTTTT.

Only a few counts were recorded for this clone. J is TRBJ2-1 and V is TRBV4-2; D may be TRBD2 (5 bases). The V end lost 0 bases, the J end lost 5 bases, and 11 bases lay between the germline ends. Germline-derived CDR1 and CDR2 are LGHNA and YNFKEQ. The CDR3 extends over 15 amino acids. CDR3 sequence (DNA): TGTGCCAGCAGCCAAGATTCTGCCGGGGACAATGAGCAGTTCTTC. Translating it yields CASSQDSAGDNEQFF.

The genes are TRBV6-5 and TRBJ2-7; no definite D call. The V and J ends lost 4 bases and 2 bases respectively, with 15 bases between them. This CDR3 spans 15 amino acids. Germline loops: CDR1 MNHEY, CDR2 SVGAGI. CDR3 coding DNA: TGTGCCAGCAGTTCTTTTTACCGCGGCCCCTACGAGCAGTACTTC. Amino acids: CASSSFYRGPYEQYF.

J is TRBJ2-7 and V is TRBV28; 7 bases are a match to TRBD2. CDR3 length: 14 amino acids. V shed 7 bases and J 3 bases; nucleotides not matched to a gene: 9. The germline V gene encodes CDR1 MDHEN and CDR2 SYDVKM. The CDR3 DNA reads as TGTGCCAGCACGCGGGGAGGGGTTGGCTACGAGCAGTACTTC. Residues: CASTRGGVGYEQYF.

V is TRBV7-8 and J is TRBJ2-7; TRBD1 matches at 8 bases. Per the germline V gene, CDR1 is SGHVS and CDR2 is FQNEAQ. The CDR3 has 15 amino acids. V was pared by 6 bases and J by 2 bases, with 9 bases of the junction left unmatched. CDR3 protein: CASSYTYRGTYEQYF. The CDR3 nucleotides read TGTGCCAGCAGTTACACCTACAGGGGGACCTACGAGCAGTACTTC.

At least ten counts were recorded for this clone. Within the sample, other DNA sequences also encode this same CDR3. The chain links TRBV15 to TRBJ2-5; D is ambiguous. The CDR3 consists of 13 residues. Per the germline V gene, CDR1 is LNHNV and CDR2 is YYDKDF (reference sequence). V was trimmed by 8 bases and J by 3 bases, leaving 13 bases between them. In DNA, the CDR3 is TGTGCCACCCGGCTCGAGACCAAAGAGACCCAGTACTTC. Translation: CATRLETKETQYF.

J is TRBJ2-3 and V is TRBV5-1; possibly TRBD1 for D (6 bases). The CDR3 consists of 15 residues. The germline gives CDR1 SGHRS, CDR2 YFSETQ. V was trimmed by 6 bases and J by 0 bases, leaving 14 bases between them. In DNA, the CDR3 is TGCGCCAGCAACATACAGGGTCGAAGCACAGATACGCAGTATTTT. It codes for CASNIQGRSTDTQYF.